Listed below are T cell receptor beta chains from one sample, sequenced in a study of blood T cell repertoires in COVID-19. The method was immunoSEQ multiplex PCR; TCRdb's version includes in-frame clones alone and lacks a portion of them. The sample yields over 300,000 clones, 85% seen once. Sequenced material: peripheral blood. The receptors shown here come from a human donor in a cohort sampled during active COVID-19. Both conserved end residues are part of each CDR3. D genes are given only for firm matches. Only part of the rows carry a size: once, few, many, or a class if the clone is expanded.

abundance	d_gene	v_gene	j_gene	CDR3nt	CDR3aa
.	TRBD1	TRBV24-1	TRBJ1-1	TGTGCCACCAGTGCCAGTCCCGGGACAGGCTCACGCGGGGGCACTGAAGCTTTCTTT	CATSASPGTGSRGGTEAFF
.	.	TRBV11-3	TRBJ2-7	TGTGCCAGCAGCTCGGGAGGGGGCGAAAGCTACGAGCAGTACTTC	CASSSGGGESYEQYF
.	TRBD1	TRBV7-8	TRBJ1-2	TGTGCCAGCAGCTTAGACAGGGGCTATGGCTACACCTTC	CASSLDRGYGYTF
.	TRBD2	TRBV7-7	TRBJ2-1	TGTGCCAGCAGCTCCGGGACTAGCGGAAGCTCCTACAATGAGCAGTTCTTC	CASSSGTSGSSYNEQFF
.	.	TRBV5-6	TRBJ2-2	TGTGCCAGCAGCTCGGGACACGTTAACACCGGGGAGCTGTTTTTT	CASSSGHVNTGELFF
.	TRBD1	TRBV2	TRBJ1-2	TGTGCCAGCAGCGCCACAGGGGCCTATGGCTACACCTTC	CASSATGAYGYTF
.	TRBD1	TRBV7-9	TRBJ2-7	TGTGCCAGCAGCTTGCAGGGGGTGTTTACCTACGAGCAGTACTTC	CASSLQGVFTYEQYF
once	TRBD2	TRBV6-5	TRBJ2-2	TGTGCCAGCAGTTTGGGGAGGGACACCGGGGAGCTGTTTTTT	CASSLGRDTGELFF
once	.	TRBV7-9	TRBJ1-1	TGTGCCAGCAGCTTACGGGGGGACACTGAAGCTTTCTTT	CASSLRGDTEAFF
.	TRBD1	TRBV6-5	TRBJ2-7	TGTGCCAGCAGTCGGCCGGGACAGGGTACCTACGAGCAGTACTTC	CASSRPGQGTYEQYF
.	TRBD1	TRBV29-1	TRBJ1-6	TGCAGCGTTGCGGGGGACAGGGATTCACCCCTCCACTTT	CSVAGDRDSPLHF
once	TRBD2	TRBV7-2	TRBJ2-1	TGTGCCAGCAGCTTGAGCGGGGGCTCCTACAATGAGCAGTTCTTC	CASSLSGGSYNEQFF
few	.	TRBV7-9	TRBJ1-1	TGTGCCAGCAGCTTTAACAGGGACACTGAAGCTTTCTTT	CASSFNRDTEAFF
.	.	TRBV10-3	TRBJ1-2	TGTGCCATCAAGGAGGCCCGCTATGACTATGGCTACACCTTC	CAIKEARYDYGYTF
.	TRBD1	TRBV6-5	TRBJ1-5	TGTGCCAGCAGTTACTCAGGGGACAGATATCGGCCCCAGCATTTT	CASSYSGDRYRPQHF
.	.	TRBV28	TRBJ1-2	TGTGCCAGCCAATTCTCCGACAGGCAGACCTATGGCTACACCTTC	CASQFSDRQTYGYTF
.	TRBD1	TRBV6-1	TRBJ2-3	TGTGCCAGCAGTGATTGGGGTACAGGGGGCGCAGATACGCAGTATTTT	CASSDWGTGGADTQYF
.	.	TRBV2	TRBJ1-3	TGTGCCAGCAGTGACAGGGGCTCTGGAAACACCATATATTTT	CASSDRGSGNTIYF
.	TRBD1	TRBV10-3	TRBJ1-4	TGTGCCATCAGTGCCAACAGGGGGCTAAATGAAAAACTGTTTTTT	CAISANRGLNEKLFF
.	.	TRBV29-1	TRBJ2-7	TGCAGCGTTGAAGGGACTGCTAACGAGCAGTACTTC	CSVEGTANEQYF
.	TRBD2	TRBV2	TRBJ2-7	TGTGCCAGCAGTGAGGAACTAGCGGGAATTTCCTACGAGCAGTACTTC	CASSEELAGISYEQYF
.	.	TRBV19	TRBJ1-2	TGTGCCAGTACCCGTCAGGGGAACGGCTATGGCTACACCTTC	CASTRQGNGYGYTF
.	TRBD1	TRBV27	TRBJ1-2	TGTGCCAGCAGCTCCGACAGGGCGAGAAATGGCTACACCTTC	CASSSDRARNGYTF
.	.	TRBV19	TRBJ1-5	TGTGCCAGTAGTATAGATCTGTTGCAGATAAATCAGCCCCAGCATTTT	CASSIDLLQINQPQHF
.	.	TRBV12-5	TRBJ2-2	TGTGCTAGTGGTTTCCGGACTGTTAACACCGGGGAGCTGTTTTTT	CASGFRTVNTGELFF
.	.	TRBV2	TRBJ1-2	TGTGCCGGCCTCTTCCGAGGGCGGAGGAGCTACACCTTC	CAGLFRGRRSYTF
.	.	TRBV30	TRBJ2-6	TGTGCCTGGAGTGTACCCCCCAGCTCTGGGGCCAACGTCCTGACTTTC	CAWSVPPSSGANVLTF
.	.	TRBV2	TRBJ1-5	TGTGCCAGCAGCAGGTACACTAATCAGCCCCAGCATTTT	CASSRYTNQPQHF
.	TRBD2	TRBV4-1	TRBJ2-4	TGCGCCAGCAGCCCAAAAGAAACCGGGACGGGAGGAAACATTCAGTACTTC	CASSPKETGTGGNIQYF
once	.	TRBV27	TRBJ1-1	TGTGCCAGCAGTCCCGGGGGGGGTAGGACTGAAGCTTTCTTT	CASSPGGGRTEAFF
.	TRBD1	TRBV24-1	TRBJ2-3	TGTGCCACCAGTGTGACAGGGAGATTCACAGATACGCAGTATTTT	CATSVTGRFTDTQYF
.	TRBD2	TRBV4-2	TRBJ2-5	TGTGCCAGCAGCCAAGAACTAGCGGGGGGTCAAAGGGAAGAGACCCAGTACTTC	CASSQELAGGQREETQYF
.	.	TRBV3-1/TRBV3-2	TRBJ1-3	TGTGCCAGCAGCCAACTCTCCCAGGCCTACACCATATATTTT	CASSQLSQAYTIYF
.	.	TRBV11-1	TRBJ1-1	TGTGCCAGCAGCGTGGCTGTGGCGGTTGGGGCTTTCTTT	CASSVAVAVGAFF
.	TRBD1	TRBV6-1	TRBJ2-7	TGTGCCAGCAGTGAAGCCGACAGGGAGAATTACTTC	CASSEADRENYF